The rows below give T cell receptor beta chains drawn from one sample of a study of PD-L1 blockade in urothelial cancer. This table comes from immunoSEQ multiplex PCR, and its TCRdb copy is limited to in-frame clones, with some not included. The sample has more than 65,000 clones, approximately 86% seen once; the top ten hold around 5.3%. Sequencing was performed on PBMCs, taken around atezolizumab (anti-PD-L1) treatment. Receptors were obtained from a woman aged 70-85 years with urothelial cancer. The CDR3 runs from the conserved cysteine through the conserved F or W. D genes are given only for firm matches. Only part of the rows carry a size: once, few, many, or a class if the clone is expanded.

cdr3_aa: CASSETSGGAYNEQFF
cdr3_nt: TGTGCCAGCAGTGAAACTAGCGGGGGGGCTTACAATGAGCAGTTCTTC
clone_size: -
v_call: TRBV2
cdr3_length: 16
j_call: TRBJ2-1
d_call: TRBD2

cdr3_aa: CSVGTGRDTQYF
cdr3_nt: TGCAGCGTAGGGACAGGGAGAGATACGCAGTATTTT
clone_size: once
v_call: TRBV29-1
cdr3_length: 12
j_call: TRBJ2-3
d_call: TRBD1

cdr3_aa: CASSLAGYGYTF
cdr3_nt: TGTGCCAGCAGTCTGGCGGGCTATGGCTACACCTTC
clone_size: -
v_call: TRBV6-1
cdr3_length: 12
j_call: TRBJ1-2
d_call: -

cdr3_aa: CATSQGARSNYGYTF
cdr3_nt: TGTGCCACCTCACAGGGGGCCCGTTCAAACTATGGCTACACCTTC
clone_size: once
v_call: TRBV10-3
cdr3_length: 15
j_call: TRBJ1-2
d_call: TRBD1

cdr3_aa: CASSPRTSGTYEQYF
cdr3_nt: TGCGCCAGCAGCCCGCGGACTAGCGGGACCTACGAGCAGTACTTC
clone_size: -
v_call: TRBV4-3
cdr3_length: 15
j_call: TRBJ2-7
d_call: TRBD2

cdr3_aa: CASSTGGGGNSPLHF
cdr3_nt: TGTGCCAGCTCGACCGGCGGAGGAGGTAATTCACCCCTCCACTTT
clone_size: -
v_call: TRBV18
cdr3_length: 15
j_call: TRBJ1-6
d_call: -

cdr3_aa: CAGSENTGELFF
cdr3_nt: TGTGCCGGCTCCGAGAACACCGGGGAGCTGTTTTTT
clone_size: -
v_call: TRBV2
cdr3_length: 12
j_call: TRBJ2-2
d_call: -

cdr3_aa: CASSLSGPYNEQFF
cdr3_nt: TGTGCCAGCAGCTTAAGCGGGCCATACAATGAGCAGTTCTTC
clone_size: -
v_call: TRBV7-9
cdr3_length: 14
j_call: TRBJ2-1
d_call: -

cdr3_aa: CASSYGANLGTEAFF
cdr3_nt: TGTGCCAGCAGTTATGGGGCGAACCTGGGGACTGAAGCTTTCTTT
clone_size: -
v_call: TRBV6-5
cdr3_length: 15
j_call: TRBJ1-1
d_call: -

cdr3_aa: CSVDPTGRSYNEQFF
cdr3_nt: TGCAGCGTTGACCCCACCGGGAGGTCCTACAATGAGCAGTTCTTC
clone_size: -
v_call: TRBV29-1
cdr3_length: 15
j_call: TRBJ2-1
d_call: TRBD2

cdr3_aa: CASNTGTGGSYEQYF
cdr3_nt: TGTGCCAGTAATACAGGGACAGGGGGTTCCTACGAGCAGTACTTC
clone_size: -
v_call: TRBV19
cdr3_length: 15
j_call: TRBJ2-7
d_call: TRBD1

cdr3_aa: CASSLDWTSGRAVVGELFF
cdr3_nt: TGTGCCAGCAGCTTGGACTGGACTAGCGGGAGGGCCGTTGTCGGGGAGCTGTTTTTT
clone_size: -
v_call: TRBV5-5
cdr3_length: 19
j_call: TRBJ2-2
d_call: TRBD2

cdr3_aa: CAWSPTSGRADTQYF
cdr3_nt: TGTGCCTGGAGCCCGACTAGCGGGAGGGCAGATACGCAGTATTTT
clone_size: -
v_call: TRBV30
cdr3_length: 15
j_call: TRBJ2-3
d_call: TRBD2

cdr3_aa: CAGSATLEEKLFF
cdr3_nt: TGTGCCGGGTCAGCGACTTTGGAGGAAAAACTGTTTTTT
clone_size: -
v_call: TRBV30
cdr3_length: 13
j_call: TRBJ1-4
d_call: -

cdr3_aa: CASSYSERGSSYEQYF
cdr3_nt: TGTGCCAGCAGTTACTCTGAAAGAGGGAGCTCCTACGAGCAGTACTTC
clone_size: -
v_call: TRBV6-6
cdr3_length: 16
j_call: TRBJ2-7
d_call: -

cdr3_aa: CAISAWTGVNEKLFF
cdr3_nt: TGTGCCATCAGTGCATGGACAGGGGTGAATGAAAAACTGTTTTTT
clone_size: -
v_call: TRBV10-3
cdr3_length: 15
j_call: TRBJ1-4
d_call: TRBD1

cdr3_aa: CASSLEQTGTGYGYTF
cdr3_nt: TGTGCCAGCAGTCTCGAGCAGACAGGGACCGGCTATGGCTACACCTTC
clone_size: -
v_call: TRBV28
cdr3_length: 16
j_call: TRBJ1-2
d_call: TRBD1

cdr3_aa: CASSQTSGAPNEQFF
cdr3_nt: TGTGCCAGCAGTCAAACTAGCGGGGCACCCAATGAGCAGTTCTTC
clone_size: -
v_call: TRBV11-2
cdr3_length: 15
j_call: TRBJ2-1
d_call: TRBD2

cdr3_aa: CASSLDSHDYGYTF
cdr3_nt: TGTGCCAGCAGCTTGGACAGCCACGACTATGGCTACACCTTC
clone_size: -
v_call: TRBV5-8
cdr3_length: 14
j_call: TRBJ1-2
d_call: -

cdr3_aa: CASNSGGGYGYTF
cdr3_nt: TGCGCCAGCAATTCCGGGGGGGGCTATGGCTACACCTTC
clone_size: -
v_call: TRBV10-2
cdr3_length: 13
j_call: TRBJ1-2
d_call: -

cdr3_aa: CASSARQGNEQFF
cdr3_nt: TGTGCCAGCAGTGCCAGACAGGGCAATGAGCAGTTCTTC
clone_size: -
v_call: TRBV27
cdr3_length: 13
j_call: TRBJ2-1
d_call: TRBD1

cdr3_aa: CASSSGLAGGPGTDTQYF
cdr3_nt: TGTGCCAGCAGCTCGGGACTAGCGGGAGGGCCGGGTACAGATACGCAGTATTTT
clone_size: -
v_call: TRBV13
cdr3_length: 18
j_call: TRBJ2-3
d_call: TRBD2

cdr3_aa: CATHGGLGSEKLFF
cdr3_nt: TGTGCCACCCATGGAGGGCTTGGGAGTGAAAAACTGTTTTTT
clone_size: -
v_call: TRBV19
cdr3_length: 14
j_call: TRBJ1-4
d_call: -

cdr3_aa: CASSLFPDSKSSYEQYF
cdr3_nt: TGTGCCAGCAGCTTATTTCCCGACAGCAAAAGCTCCTACGAGCAGTACTTC
clone_size: -
v_call: TRBV7-9
cdr3_length: 17
j_call: TRBJ2-7
d_call: -

cdr3_aa: CASSIPGQGGYEQYF
cdr3_nt: TGTGCCAGTAGTATCCCGGGACAGGGCGGCTACGAGCAGTACTTC
clone_size: -
v_call: TRBV19
cdr3_length: 15
j_call: TRBJ2-7
d_call: TRBD1

cdr3_aa: CASSLVAGGEVGELFF
cdr3_nt: TGCGCCAGCAGCTTGGTGGCAGGGGGCGAAGTCGGGGAGCTGTTTTTT
clone_size: once
v_call: TRBV5-1
cdr3_length: 16
j_call: TRBJ2-2
d_call: TRBD1

cdr3_aa: CASSQVRGLNQPQHF
cdr3_nt: TGCGCCAGCAGCCAGGTCCGGGGACTCAATCAGCCCCAGCATTTT
clone_size: -
v_call: TRBV4-1
cdr3_length: 15
j_call: TRBJ1-5
d_call: -

cdr3_aa: CASRETGDAYEQYF
cdr3_nt: TGTGCCAGCAGAGAGACAGGGGATGCCTACGAGCAGTACTTC
clone_size: -
v_call: TRBV6-6
cdr3_length: 14
j_call: TRBJ2-7
d_call: TRBD1

cdr3_aa: CASSPRTDNTGELFF
cdr3_nt: TGTGCCAGCAGCCCCCGGACAGATAACACCGGGGAGCTGTTTTTT
clone_size: -
v_call: TRBV7-9
cdr3_length: 15
j_call: TRBJ2-2
d_call: -

cdr3_aa: CASSSGQTLGSPLHF
cdr3_nt: TGTGCCAGCAGTTCGGGACAGACCTTAGGATCACCCCTCCACTTT
clone_size: -
v_call: TRBV27
cdr3_length: 15
j_call: TRBJ1-6
d_call: TRBD1